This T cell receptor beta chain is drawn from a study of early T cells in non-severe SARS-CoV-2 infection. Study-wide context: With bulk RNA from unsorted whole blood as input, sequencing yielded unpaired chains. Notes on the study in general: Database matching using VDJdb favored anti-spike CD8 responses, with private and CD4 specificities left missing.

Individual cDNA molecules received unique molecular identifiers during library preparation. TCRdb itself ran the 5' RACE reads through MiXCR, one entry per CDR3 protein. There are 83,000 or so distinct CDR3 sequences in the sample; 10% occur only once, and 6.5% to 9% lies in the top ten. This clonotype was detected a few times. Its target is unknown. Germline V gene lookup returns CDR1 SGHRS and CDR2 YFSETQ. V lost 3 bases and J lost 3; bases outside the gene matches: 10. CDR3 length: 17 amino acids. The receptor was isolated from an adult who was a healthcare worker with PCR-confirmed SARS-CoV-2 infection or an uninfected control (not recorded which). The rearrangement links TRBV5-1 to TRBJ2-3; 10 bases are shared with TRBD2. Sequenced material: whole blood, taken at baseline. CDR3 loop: CASSSLSGRAGTDTQYF. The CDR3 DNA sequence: TGCGCCAGCAGCTCCCTCAGCGGGAGGGCCGGGACAGATACGCAGTATTTT.